This T cell receptor beta chain appears in the sequencing data of a study of blood T cell repertoires in COVID-19. V dropped 10 bases and J dropped 0; count of bases not matched to a gene: 6. This CDR3 is built from 14 residues. Germline CDR1 reads SGHTA; CDR2 reads FQGNSA. This clone was seen only a few times. In the original analysis: Amplification of reference gene primers provided the estimated nucleated cell counts. The repertoire was sequenced with immunoSEQ multiplex PCR; TCRdb's copy has only in-frame clones and lacks some. The V and J calls and clone size were taken over from that table, and D and trimming were inferred from the DNA. The sample holds some 96,000 clones, around nine tenths seen once.

The clonotype originates from a man older than 75 with acute or convalescent COVID-19. The chain is built from TRBV7-2 and TRBJ2-1; 7 bases fit TRBD2. Specimen: peripheral blood. This CDR3 is CATVGGSSYNEQFF. CDR3 sequence (DNA): TGTGCCACCGTTGGCGGGAGCTCCTACAATGAGCAGTTCTTC.